The clone carrying this T cell receptor beta chain was seen once. This sample stems from a study of control samples from healthy donors and cancer patients. TCRdb keeps only in-frame clones here, not all; method: immunoSEQ multiplex PCR. The repertoire holds roughly 200,000 clones, with roughly 91% as singletons. The TCR originated in a man between 18 and 35 years old in good health. Sequencing was done on a sample of blood.

This CDR3 is CASSGTGGNYGYTF. As DNA, the CDR3 is TGTGCCAGCAGTGGGACAGGGGGAAACTATGGCTACACCTTC. The chain recombines TRBV6-6 with TRBJ1-2; 11 nucleotides match TRBD1. Losses at the gene ends were 5 bases for V and 2 bases for J; bases not matched to a gene: 1. Germline V lookup: CDR1 MNHNY, CDR2 SVGAGI (reference sequence). This CDR3 is built from 14 residues.